This TCR beta chain was obtained from a study of breast tumors, draining lymph nodes, adjacent tissues. Study findings and constraints: That most tumor T cells come from lymph nodes remained unproven. Luminal-like breast cancer showed significantly higher tumor–nontumor repertoire similarity than basal-like.

TCRdb independently ran MiXCR on the multiplex PCR reads; one entry per CDR3 protein. The table records fewer than 15,000 distinct CDR3 sequences, 62% of them present only once. For this clonotype: Its target is unknown.

The CDR3 runs to 13 residues. The germline gives CDR1 LNHDA, CDR2 SQIVND (reference sequence). The V end lost 5 bases, the J end lost 3 bases, and 11 bases lay between the germline ends. Sequenced input: tumor-adjacent breast tissue. The sequence was collected from a female donor with breast cancer. Some clones in this sample may be carry-over from other donors' samples. This chain links TRBV19 with TRBJ2-7; D is unresolved. The CDR3, as DNA: TGTGCCAGTAGTGCCGGCAGAGTCTACGAGCAGTACTTC. Translation: CASSAGRVYEQYF.